This entry features one T cell receptor (beta chain) sequence. Its antigen remains undetermined. No base quality values were provided; no much bigger clone lies one nucleotide off. TCR CDR3 regions were amplified from genomic DNA by multiplex PCR using the deep immunoSEQ assay. Genomic DNA extracted from each cell subset was distributed evenly over all wells of several immunoSEQ 96-well plates, and each plate served as one replicate. For sorted subsets, approximately 190 ng of genomic DNA, equivalent to tens of thousands of T cell genomes, went into each replicate PCR. Purified libraries were quantified with a Qubit 3.0 fluorometer, sized on a Bioanalyzer 2100, and re-quantified with the KAPA Library Quantification kit. A separate single-read 150-cycle Illumina NextSeq 550 flow cell was used to sequence each immunoSEQ 96-well plate. Per the authors' processing: Because only junctional sequences without quality scores were contained in the immunoSEQ output, filtering matching that applied to full-length reads could not be performed. To assign V/J genes and CDR3, sequences were annotated against IMGT germline references using PyIR, a Python wrapper for IgBLAST v1.9. Reads were filtered out if the reads had weak V/J assignments (E-value above 1e-6), no CDR3, stop codons, out-of-frame junctions, or ambiguous translated residues. V3J clonotypes were defined as sequences sharing an identical inferred V gene, J gene, and CDR3 amino acid sequence. Percentage overlap between repertoires was calculated by dividing the number of shared unique clonotypes by the size of the smaller repertoire. Richness of each repertoire was evaluated using RTK rarefaction, the Chao1 estimator, and Recon v2.1 estimates of unobserved clonotypes. Generation probabilities for all TCRbeta clonotypes obtained by the gDNA method from a few donors were computed using OLGA. In its TCRdb copy, this immuneACCESS table keeps in-frame sequences only and misses some clones. Where compared with another copy, unresolved V genes explain less than half of these, and the others have no known cause. The V and J calls and clone size were taken over from that table, and D and trimming were inferred from the DNA. The sample includes about 1.9 million clones, with roughly 95% observed a single time. The top ten hold under 2% of the sample.

The data derive from a study of shared clonotypes between healthy human individuals (dated by TCRdb to 2018 to 2021). With regard to the full study: A couple of women and three men aged 18 to 49 years were included in the cohort. For each donor, three plates each were used for CD4 naive and CD4 memory, two plates were used for CD8 naive, and one plate was used for CD8 memory. To estimate repertoire size and how much clonotypes are shared between individuals, the study performed deep sequencing of blood TCR repertoires from about five healthy adults. To increase sequencing depth and limit assay-specific biases, TCR repertoire library preparation and sequencing were carried out by different laboratories using diverse techniques. Leukapheresis yielded between about 0.94 and 10 billion PBMCs per donor. The investigation overall reported the following: Pairwise subsampling led to the expectation that sequencing depth would affect the degree of clonotype sharing among donors. Because the study included a small number of donors, the genetic and exposure-history diversity represented was limited. Rarefaction of sorted-subset datasets indicated incomplete sequencing despite the large sequencing depth. Sampling was restricted to blood, and TCR repertoires in tissues likely differ from the TCR repertoires found in blood. Across a few donors, approximately 5% of naive CD4, roughly 3.5% of naive CD8, 2.3% of memory CD4, and around 0.4% of memory CD8 clonotypes were shared. Naive subsets generally had larger estimated clonotype richness than memory subsets did. Compared with non-shared clonotypes, the clonotypes found in all four sorted-subset donors had higher generation probabilities.

For the CD8 naive samples, CD45RO-negative cells were positively selected for CCR7, yielding a CD45RA+CCR7+ population from which TemRA cells were excluded. The donors were healthy, HIV-negative adults with no recently reported acute infections or vaccinations. All donors were Caucasian adults living in Nashville, Tennessee, USA. Blood was collected by leukapheresis, and PBMCs were isolated by Ficoll-Histopaque density gradient centrifugation and then cryopreserved in liquid nitrogen vapor phase. Analytical flow cytometry was used to check the purity and quantity of every magnetically sorted T cell population. Genomic DNA was isolated from each sorted fraction and quantified by UV absorbance on a Nanodrop 2000c. Including cysteine and phenylalanine, the CDR3 has 14 amino acids. The kept DNA is CDR3 alone, 42 bases in frame from the first base. The germline V gene encodes CDR1 MNHEY and CDR2 SMNVEV (reference sequence). V lost 3 bases and J lost 6 bases; the stretch between them is 12 bases long.

The rearrangement combines TRBV27 with TRBJ1-5, with no confidently assigned D gene. This clonotype was sampled from a man between 18 and 29 years old in good health. Some clones in this sample may be carry-over from other donors' samples. Material for sequencing was naive CD8+ T cells from PBMCs. What this sample's cell subset or site label stands for: CD45RA+CCR7+. The nucleotide sequence is given as TGTGCCAGCAGTTTCCTGGGGAGAGGTCAGCCCCAGCATTTT. The resulting protein is CASSFLGRGQPQHF.